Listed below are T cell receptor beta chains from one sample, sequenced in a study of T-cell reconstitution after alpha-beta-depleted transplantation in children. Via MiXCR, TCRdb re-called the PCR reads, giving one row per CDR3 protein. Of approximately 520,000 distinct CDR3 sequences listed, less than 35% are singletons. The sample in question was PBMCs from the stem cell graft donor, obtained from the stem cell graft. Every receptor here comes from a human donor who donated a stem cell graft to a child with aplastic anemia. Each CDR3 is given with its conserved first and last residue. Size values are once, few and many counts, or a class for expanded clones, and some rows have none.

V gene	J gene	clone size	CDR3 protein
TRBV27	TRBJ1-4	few	CASSLYMSLGEKLFF
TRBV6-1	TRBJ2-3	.	CASSLREGRPDTQYF
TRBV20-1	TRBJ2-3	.	CSARSSLALSTDTQYF
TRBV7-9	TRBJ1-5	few	CASSLDSGGAQPQHF
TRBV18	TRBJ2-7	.	CASSPPVTSEQYF
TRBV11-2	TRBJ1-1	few	CASSLDQTGREAFF
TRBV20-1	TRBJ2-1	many	CSARLPGLPYNEQFF
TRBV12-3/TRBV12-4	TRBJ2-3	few	CASSFIGTSGRDTQYF
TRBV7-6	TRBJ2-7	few	CASSSTASSGTEQYF
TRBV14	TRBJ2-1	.	CASSLGGYTYNEQFF
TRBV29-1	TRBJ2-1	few	CSVEEGYEQFF
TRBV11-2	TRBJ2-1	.	CASSLDPGLALRNEQFF
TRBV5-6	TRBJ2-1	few	CASSLAGGEFLNEQFF
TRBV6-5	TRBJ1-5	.	CASSYKGSNQPQHF
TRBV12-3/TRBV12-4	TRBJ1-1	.	CASSFVEKNTEAFF
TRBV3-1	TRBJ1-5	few	CASSQDTRLNQPQHF
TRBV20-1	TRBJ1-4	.	CSATGTQGEKLFF
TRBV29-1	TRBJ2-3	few	CSVRTSGTSRDTQYF
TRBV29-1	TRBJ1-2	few	CSVGTYNYGYTF
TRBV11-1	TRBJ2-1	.	CASSLALRRGHNEQFF
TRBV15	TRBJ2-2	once	CATSSLADPTGELFF
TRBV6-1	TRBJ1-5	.	CASGLSGVQPQHF
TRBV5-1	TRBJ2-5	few	CASSYRATGRTGETQYF
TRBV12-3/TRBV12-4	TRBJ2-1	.	CASGPGTLVYEQFF
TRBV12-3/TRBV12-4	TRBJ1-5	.	CASSTGTGVNQPQHF
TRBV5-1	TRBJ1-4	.	CASSLKGPGANEKLFF
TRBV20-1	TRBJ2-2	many	CSLSGAGGTGELFF
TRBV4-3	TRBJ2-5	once	CASSHGTSAKETQYF
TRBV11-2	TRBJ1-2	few	CASSLEGASNYGYTF
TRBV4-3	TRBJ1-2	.	CASSQVLLPGGYGYTF
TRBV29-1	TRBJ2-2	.	CSVVSSQVGTGELFF
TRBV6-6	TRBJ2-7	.	CASSASGSYEQYF
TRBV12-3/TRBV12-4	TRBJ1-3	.	CASSFRPIYSGNTIYF
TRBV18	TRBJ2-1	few	CASSPLAANYNEQFF
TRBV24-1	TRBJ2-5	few	CATSDGGIAETQYF
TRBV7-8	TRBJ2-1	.	CASSLAALQGWNEQFF
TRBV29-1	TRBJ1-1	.	CSDVAGSTEAFF
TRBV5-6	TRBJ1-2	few	CASSLPSSGYTF
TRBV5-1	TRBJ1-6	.	CASSLLGQGDSPLHF
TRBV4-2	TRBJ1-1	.	CASTSRDSLTLNTEAFF
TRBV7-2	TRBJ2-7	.	CASSYHDRTYEQYF
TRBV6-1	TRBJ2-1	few	CASSLLAGGGLSGEQFF
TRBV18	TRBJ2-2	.	CASSLGLAGTGELFF
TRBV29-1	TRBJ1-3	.	CSGLQGSGNTIYF
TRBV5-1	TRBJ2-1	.	CASSPGQRGNEQFF
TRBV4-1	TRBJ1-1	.	CASSPPSTGANTEAFF
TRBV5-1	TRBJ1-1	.	CASSLVVGLSEAFF
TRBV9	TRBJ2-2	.	CASSGTGTGVTGELFF